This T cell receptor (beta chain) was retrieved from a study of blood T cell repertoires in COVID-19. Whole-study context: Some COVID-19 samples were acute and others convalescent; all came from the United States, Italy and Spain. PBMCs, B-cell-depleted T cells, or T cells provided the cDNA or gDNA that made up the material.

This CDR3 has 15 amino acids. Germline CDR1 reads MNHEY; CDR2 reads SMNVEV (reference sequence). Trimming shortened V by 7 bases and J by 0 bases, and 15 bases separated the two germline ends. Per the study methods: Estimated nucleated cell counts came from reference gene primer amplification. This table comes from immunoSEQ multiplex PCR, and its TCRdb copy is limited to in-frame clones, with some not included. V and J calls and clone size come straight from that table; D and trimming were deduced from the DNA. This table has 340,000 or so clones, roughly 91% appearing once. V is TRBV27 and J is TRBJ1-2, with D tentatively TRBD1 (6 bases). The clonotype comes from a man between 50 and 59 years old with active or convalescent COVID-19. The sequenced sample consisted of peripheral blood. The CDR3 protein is CASKDRNLPNYGYTF. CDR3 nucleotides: TGTGCCAGCAAGGACAGAAACTTACCTAACTATGGCTACACCTTC.